The next 29 T cell receptor beta chains were all read from a single sample in a study of T cell clones after liver transplantation. Measured with immunoSEQ multiplex PCR; TCRdb has only the in-frame clones, and not every one. The table has 50,000 to 60,000 clones, 60% to 80% seen once; the top ten hold about 9.7%. This material consisted of CD4+ T cells from blood, taken at the 22-month timepoint. The receptor source for this set is a human patient who received a liver transplant. Part of the T cell pool may stem from the graft donor.

The rearrangement joins TRBV7-2 to TRBJ2-1, with D unclear. V was clipped by 3 bases and J by 0 bases, with 9 bases between them. This CDR3 is 15 amino acids long. Germline V gene data show CDR1 as SGHTA and CDR2 as FQGNSA. For the CDR3, the DNA is TGTGCCAGCAGCTTCTTCGTAGGCTCCTACAATGAGCAGTTCTTC. Encoded protein: CASSFFVGSYNEQFF.

V usage is TRBV25-1 and J usage is TRBJ2-1; TRBD1 agrees at 9 bases. Germline trimming cut 5 bases from V and 10 bases from J; bases unmatched to any gene: 9. Germline V gene sequence: CDR1 MGHDK, CDR2 SYGVNS. The CDR3 has 14 amino acids. CDR3 nucleotide sequence: TGTGCCAGCAGTCCCATCCGGGACAGGGAAGAGCAGTTCTTC. Translated: CASSPIRDREEQFF.

This clone was found a few times. The genes are TRBV6-6 and TRBJ2-2, with D tentatively TRBD1 (6 bases). CDR1 and CDR2 (germline): MNHNY, SVGAGI (reference sequence). Trimming removed 0 bases from V and 0 bases from J, with 8 bases in between. The CDR3 has 16 residues. CDR3 nucleotide sequence: TGTGCCAGCAGTTACTCGAGACAGGCGAACACCGGGGAGCTGTTTTTT. Its protein is CASSYSRQANTGELFF.

This chain uses TRBV7-8 with TRBJ1-1; D gene unclear. The CDR3 extends over 14 amino acids. Germline CDR1 reads SGHVS; CDR2 reads FQNEAQ. Between the trimmed V and J ends, which lost 5 bases and 1 base, there was a span of 11 bases. CDR3 in DNA: TGTGCCAGCAGCCTCTCAACAGAGAACACTGAAGCTTTCTTT. Its protein product is CASSLSTENTEAFF. The entire variable domain, with the rest obtained from reference TRBV7-8 and TRBJ1-1, is as follows: GAGVSQSPRYKVAKRGQDVALRCDPISGHVSLFWYQQALGQGPEFLTYFQNEAQLDKSGLPSDRFFAERPEGSVSTLKIQRTQQEDSAVYLCASSLSTENTEAFFGQGTRLTVV.

The V call is TRBV6-1, the J call TRBJ2-2, with D maybe TRBD1 (6 bases). Between the trimmed V and J ends, which lost 11 bases and 4 bases, there was a span of 11 bases. Germline CDR1 is MNHNS and CDR2 is SASEGT. This CDR3 region has 12 residues. The CDR3 here is CAVQGATGELFF. The DNA of the CDR3 is TGTGCCGTACAGGGTGCCACCGGGGAGCTGTTTTTT.

This chain joins TRBV29-1 and TRBJ1-1; a weak D match, TRBD1 (5 bases). Germline-derived CDR1 and CDR2 are SQVTM and ANQGSEA. With 7 bases removed from V and 2 bases from J, the gap between germline ends came to 14 bases. The CDR3 runs 13 residues. CDR3 amino acids: CSAADTSNTEAFF. CDR3 coding DNA: TGCAGCGCTGCGGACACCTCTAACACTGAAGCTTTCTTT.

The genes are TRBV18 and TRBJ1-3; 7 bases line up with TRBD1. J lost 1 base, V lost 2 bases, and 2 bases had no gene match. Germline assignment: CDR1 KGHSH and CDR2 LQKENI. This CDR3 has 15 amino acids. In DNA form, the CDR3 reads TGTGCCAGCTCACCATTGACAGGGTCTGGAAACACCATATATTTT. Translation: CASSPLTGSGNTIYF.

This clone has just one count. The chain uses TRBV6-6 and TRBJ1-2, with a tentative D call TRBD1 (6 bases). The ends were cut back, 6 bases at V and 8 bases at J, with 13 bases in the middle. Per germline, CDR1 MNHNY and CDR2 SVGAGI (reference sequence). The CDR3 contains 12 residues. The CDR3: CASSTQGRGYTF. CDR3 in DNA: TGTGCCAGCAGCACACAGGGTCGCGGCTACACCTTC.

J is TRBJ2-3 and V is TRBV19; maybe TRBD2 (6 bases). Germline V gives CDR1 LNHDA, CDR2 SQIVND (reference sequence). The CDR3 extends over 11 amino acids. Trimming removed 7 bases at V and 4 bases at J, with 6 bases between. CDR3 amino acids: CASTGADTQYF. CDR3 DNA: TGTGCCAGTACGGGGGCAGATACGCAGTATTTT.

This clone was picked up many times. The V gene is TRBV6-6, the J gene TRBJ1-5; no reliable D call. Germline V gene data show CDR1 as MNHNY and CDR2 as SVGAGI (reference sequence). There are 14 residues in the CDR3. V lost 5 bases to trimming and J lost 0 bases, with 8 bases between them. CDR3 sequence (DNA): TGTGCCAGCAGTCCAGCCGGTAGCAATCAGCCCCAGCATTTT. It is translated as CASSPAGSNQPQHF.

This clone appeared a few times. This sequence joins TRBV5-6 and TRBJ1-1; D is possibly TRBD1 (5 bases). The ends were cut back, 6 bases at V and 1 base at J, with 13 bases in the middle. CDR1 SGHDT and CDR2 YYEEEE come from the germline V gene. This CDR3 has 14 amino acids. This CDR3 is CASNVGGRNTEAFF. The DNA for the CDR3 is TGTGCCAGCAATGTTGGGGGGAGGAACACTGAAGCTTTCTTT.

The V gene is TRBV6-4, the J gene TRBJ2-1, with unresolved D. The ends were cut back, 6 bases at V and 4 bases at J, with 4 bases in the middle. The CDR3 covers 11 residues. From germline, CDR1 is MRHNA and CDR2 SNTAGT. In DNA form, the CDR3 reads TGTGCCAGCAGACTGTACAATGAGCAGTTCTTC. Protein sequence: CASRLYNEQFF.

This clone has more than one count but fewer than ten. V is TRBV2 and J is TRBJ2-3; tentatively, D is TRBD2 (5 bases). The ends were cut back, 8 bases at V and 3 bases at J, with 12 bases in the middle. The CDR3 sequence is 13 residues long. CDR1 is SNHLY, CDR2 FYNNEI, per germline. CDR3 loop: CASEVDWTDTQYF. The CDR3 DNA follows: TGTGCCAGCGAGGTGGACTGGACAGATACGCAGTATTTT.

The chain is built from TRBV2 and TRBJ2-7; no firm D call. The CDR3 contains 13 residues. V lost 6 bases and J 4 bases, leaving 13 bases between the germline ends. In germline, CDR1 is SNHLY, CDR2 FYNNEI. The CDR3 nucleotides read TGTGCCAGCAGGGGGATAGGGTGGTACGAGCAGTACTTC. As protein: CASRGIGWYEQYF. Variable domain in full (rest from reference TRBV2 and TRBJ2-7): EPEVTQTPSHQVTQMGQEVILRCVPISNHLYFYWYRQILGQKVEFLVSFYNNEISEKSEIFDDQFSVERPDGSNFTLKIRSTKLEDSAMYFCASRGIGWYEQYFGPGTRLTVT.

The V and J genes are TRBV11-2 and TRBJ1-3; 7 bases are shared with TRBD1. The V gene's germline CDR1 is SGHAT and CDR2 FQNNGV. The ends lost 0 bases at V and 10 bases at J; junction bases unmatched: 15. This CDR3 contains 17 residues. The CDR3 nucleotides are TGTGCCAGCAGCTTAGAAATATCGGACAGGCCCGGCAATACCATATATTTT. Protein: CASSLEISDRPGNTIYF.

The rearrangement joins TRBV6-5 to TRBJ2-3; D is ambiguous. The CDR3 runs to 14 residues. V lost 7 bases and J lost 0, with 11 bases in between. Germline loops: CDR1 MNHEY, CDR2 SVGAGI. The chain's CDR3 is CASTTGLSTDTQYF. The DNA for the CDR3 is TGTGCCAGCACCACGGGTCTGAGCACAGATACGCAGTATTTT.

The CDR3 bases are TGTGCCAGCAGCGAATACAGCACCGGGGAGCTGTTTTTT. This encodes CASSEYSTGELFF. V and J are TRBV7-3 and TRBJ2-2; D ambiguous. From germline, CDR1 is SGHTA and CDR2 FQGTGA. This CDR3 contains 13 residues. The V end lost 5 bases, the J end lost 4 bases, and 8 bases lay between the germline ends.

The CDR3 is CASSLSGTASKNIQYF. CDR3 sequence (DNA): TGTGCCAGTAGTCTTTCCGGGACCGCTAGTAAAAACATTCAGTACTTC. The chain carries TRBV19 and TRBJ2-4; TRBD1 or TRBD2 may be the D gene (5 bases each). Trimming left V 5 bases short and J 4 bases short, with 18 bases between. This CDR3 is 16 amino acids long. Germline CDR1 LNHDA, CDR2 SQIVND (reference sequence).

The chain uses TRBV7-3 and TRBJ2-3, with D perhaps matching TRBD2 (6 bases). Germline CDR1 and CDR2: SGHTA and FQGTGA. This CDR3 contains 14 residues. Trimming stripped 5 bases from V and 0 bases from J, with 9 bases between. Here the CDR3 reads CASSPGTSTDTQYF. CDR3 DNA: TGTGCCAGCAGCCCCGGGACTAGCACAGATACGCAGTATTTT.

This chain joins TRBV9 and TRBJ2-6; 9 positions match TRBD1. Losses at the gene ends were 2 bases for V and 0 bases for J; bases not matched to a gene: 6. This CDR3 contains 18 residues. The germline V gene has CDR1 SGDLS and CDR2 YYNGEE. The CDR3 nucleotides are TGTGCCAGCAGCGTGACCCGGGACAGGGACTCTGGGGCCAACGTCCTGACTTTC. Its translation is CASSVTRDRDSGANVLTF.

The chain links TRBV2 to TRBJ2-5, with 15 bases matching TRBD2. The CDR3 runs to 18 residues. Looked up from germline, CDR1 is SNHLY and CDR2 is FYNNEI. Germline trimming cut 5 bases from V and 3 bases from J; bases unmatched to any gene: 10. The CDR3 DNA follows: TGTGCCAGCAGTCCCTGGACTAGCGGGGGGGCCGGAAAAGAGACCCAGTACTTC. Translated: CASSPWTSGGAGKETQYF.

The count of this clone is one. The gene calls are TRBV6-1 and TRBJ2-7; TRBD1 agrees at 7 bases. Germline CDR1 reads MNHNS; CDR2 reads SASEGT. The CDR3 loop spans 14 amino acids. V gave up 2 bases and J gave up 4 bases; unmatched junction bases: 5. CDR3 sequence: CASSENRGFYEQYF. CDR3 nucleotide sequence: TGTGCCAGCAGTGAAAACAGGGGTTTTTACGAGCAGTACTTC.

This clone was picked up a small number of times. The genes are TRBV7-9 and TRBJ2-7; tentatively, D is TRBD2 (5 bases). The CDR3 is 15 amino acids. With 0 bases removed from V and 4 bases from J, the gap between germline ends came to 13 bases. Germline V gene lookup returns CDR1 SEHNR and CDR2 FQNEAQ (reference sequence). CDR3 region: CASSLASGMSYEQYF. The CDR3 DNA reads as TGTGCCAGCAGCTTAGCTTCCGGGATGAGTTACGAGCAGTACTTC.

This chain connects TRBV7-8 to TRBJ2-7; TRBD1 matches 8 bases. The CDR3 has 13 residues. Germline V gene lookup returns CDR1 SGHVS and CDR2 FQNEAQ. Trimming removed 3 bases from V and 5 bases from J; junction bases left unmatched: 3. This chain's CDR3 is CASSFRGRDEQYF. In nucleotides, the CDR3 is TGTGCCAGCAGCTTCAGGGGGCGGGACGAGCAGTACTTC.

This clone was observed a handful of times. The chain recombines TRBV6-5 with TRBJ1-3; D remains ambiguous. Germline CDR1 MNHEY, CDR2 SVGAGI. The V end was cut by 6 bases, the J end by 4 bases, with 10 bases between. The CDR3 is made up of 13 amino acids. The CDR3 DNA reads as TGTGCCAGCAGCCGTTTCCACGGAAACACCATATATTTT. This encodes CASSRFHGNTIYF.

The rearrangement links TRBV28 to TRBJ2-7, with D hard to call. Germline CDR1 and CDR2: MDHEN and SYDVKM. V lost 4 bases and J 3 bases, leaving 4 bases between the germline ends. The CDR3 loop spans 11 amino acids. CDR3 amino acids: CASSSFYEQYF. In nucleotides, the CDR3 is TGTGCCAGCAGTTCGTTCTACGAGCAGTACTTC.

The chain links TRBV5-6 to TRBJ2-3, with a possible D match to TRBD1 (5 bases). The CDR3 covers 12 residues. Germline lookup yields CDR1 SGHDT and CDR2 YYEEEE. V lost 2 bases to trimming and J lost 5 bases, with 6 bases between them. CDR3 protein: CASSLQEDTQYF. The CDR3 DNA follows: TGTGCCAGCAGCTTACAGGAAGATACGCAGTATTTT.

The rearrangement uses TRBV6-1 and TRBJ1-2; D is ambiguous. CDR1 MNHNS and CDR2 SASEGT come from the germline V gene. CDR3 size: 13 residues. With 2 bases removed from V and 4 bases from J, the gap between germline ends came to 8 bases. The chain's CDR3 is CASSESYGYGYTF. The CDR3 region has the DNA TGTGCCAGCAGTGAAAGTTACGGCTATGGCTACACCTTC.

This clone was seen a handful of times. The J gene is TRBJ1-6, the V gene TRBV28; 7 bases fit TRBD1. CDR1 is MDHEN and CDR2 is SYDVKM in the germline V gene. There are 14 residues in the CDR3. J was trimmed by 5 bases and V by 6 bases; bases with no gene match: 4. Written as DNA, the CDR3 is TGTGCCAGCAGCCTTGGACAGGATAATTCACCCCTCCACTTT. Protein sequence: CASSLGQDNSPLHF.